This TCR beta chain was identified during a study of control samples from healthy donors and cancer patients. Sequencing was performed with immunoSEQ multiplex PCR; in TCRdb, only in-frame clones are kept and a portion is missing. The sample carries 98,000 or so clones, over 60% recorded once. Sequences were obtained from blood. This sequence originates from a woman aged 25 to 39 in good health.

The CDR3 reads CASSDRPGSPTVSYGYTF. The CDR3 region has the DNA TGTGCCAGCAGTGACCGTCCAGGTAGCCCCACGGTGAGCTATGGCTACACCTTC. This sequence joins TRBV6-1 and TRBJ1-2; unclear D gene. The germline V gene encodes CDR1 MNHNS and CDR2 SASEGT. The CDR3 extends over 18 amino acids. Deletions cut 3 bases from V and 4 bases from J, with 24 bases between.